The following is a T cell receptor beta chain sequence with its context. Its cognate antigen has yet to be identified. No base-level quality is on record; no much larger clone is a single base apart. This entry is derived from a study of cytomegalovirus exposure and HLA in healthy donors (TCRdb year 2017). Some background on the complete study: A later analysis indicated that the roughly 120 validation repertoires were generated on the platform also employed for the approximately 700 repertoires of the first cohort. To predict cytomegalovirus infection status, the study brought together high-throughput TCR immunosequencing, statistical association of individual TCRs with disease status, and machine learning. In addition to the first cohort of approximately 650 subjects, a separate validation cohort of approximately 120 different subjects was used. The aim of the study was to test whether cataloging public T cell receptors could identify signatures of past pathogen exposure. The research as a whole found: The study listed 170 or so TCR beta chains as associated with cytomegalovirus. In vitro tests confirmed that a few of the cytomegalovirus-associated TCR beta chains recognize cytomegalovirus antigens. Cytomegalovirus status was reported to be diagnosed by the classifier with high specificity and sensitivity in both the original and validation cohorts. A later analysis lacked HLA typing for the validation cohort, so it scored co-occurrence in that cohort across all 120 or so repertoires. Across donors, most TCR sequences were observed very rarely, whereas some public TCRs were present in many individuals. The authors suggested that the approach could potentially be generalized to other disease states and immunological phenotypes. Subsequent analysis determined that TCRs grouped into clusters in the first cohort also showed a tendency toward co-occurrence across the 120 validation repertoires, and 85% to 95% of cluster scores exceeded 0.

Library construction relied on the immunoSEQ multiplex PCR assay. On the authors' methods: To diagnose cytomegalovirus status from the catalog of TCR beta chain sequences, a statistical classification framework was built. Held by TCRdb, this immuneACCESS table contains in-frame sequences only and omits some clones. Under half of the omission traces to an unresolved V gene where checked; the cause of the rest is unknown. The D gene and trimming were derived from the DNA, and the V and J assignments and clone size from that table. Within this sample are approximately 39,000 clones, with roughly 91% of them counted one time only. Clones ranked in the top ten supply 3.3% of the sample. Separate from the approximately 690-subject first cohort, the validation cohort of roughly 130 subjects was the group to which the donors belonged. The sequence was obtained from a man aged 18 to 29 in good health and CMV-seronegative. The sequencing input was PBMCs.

The nucleotides are TGCGCCAGCAGACAGACGGGAGTGGCAGAGACCCAGTACTTC. Its amino acids are CASRQTGVAETQYF. The receptor chain draws on TRBV5-1 and TRBJ2-5; the D region possibly corresponds to TRBD2 (6 bases align). Trimming takes 5 bases from V and 4 bases from J, and the germline ends sit 15 bases apart. From its cysteine to its phenylalanine, the CDR3 spans 14 amino acids. CDR3 DNA only is kept here, 42 bases in frame from base 1. The germline V gene yields SGHRS for CDR1 and YFSETQ for CDR2.